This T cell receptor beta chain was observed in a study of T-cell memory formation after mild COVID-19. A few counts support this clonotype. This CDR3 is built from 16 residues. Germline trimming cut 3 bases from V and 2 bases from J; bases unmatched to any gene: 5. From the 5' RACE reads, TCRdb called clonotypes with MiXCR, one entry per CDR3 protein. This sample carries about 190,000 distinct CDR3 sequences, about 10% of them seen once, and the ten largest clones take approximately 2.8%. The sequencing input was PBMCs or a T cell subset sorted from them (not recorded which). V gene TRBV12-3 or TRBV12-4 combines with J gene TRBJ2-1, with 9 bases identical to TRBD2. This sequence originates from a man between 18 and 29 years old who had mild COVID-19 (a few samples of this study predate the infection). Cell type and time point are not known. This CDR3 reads CASSFGGGGPYNEQFF. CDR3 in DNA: TGTGCCAGCAGTTTTGGCGGGGGGGGGCCCTACAATGAGCAGTTCTTC.